The 4 T cell receptor beta chains in this list originate from one sample, sequenced in a study of T-cell reconstitution after alpha-beta-depleted transplantation in children (dated by TCRdb to the mid-2010s). This specimen's treatment or condition label, interpreted: allogeneic hematopoietic cell transplantation with graft depleted of TCRalphabeta T cells and CD19 B cells. The library was produced with PCR. The sequencing machine was an Illumina HiSeq 2500. Molecular barcoding was employed in the preparation of TCR libraries, with unique molecular identifiers being used to normalize TCRbeta repertoire quantification. Through fastp at Q25 and MiXCR, TCRdb rebuilt clones from the public reads, retaining in-frame beta chains. Each entry is one CDR3 protein sequence, shown with its most common DNA and genes. The sample table holds 300,000 to 400,000 distinct CDR3 sequences, of which more than 20% were seen once. The top ten hold roughly 9.8% of the sample.

The sample consisted of PBMCs, mostly from graft donor cells, taken 180 days after TCRalphabeta/CD19-depleted stem cell transplant. All receptors derive from a male patient younger than 18 who had a stem cell transplant for acute lymphoblastic leukemia, so the T cells may come from the graft donor.

This rearrangement joins TRBV5-1 to TRBJ2-1; 9 bases fit TRBD2. CDR3 length: 15 residues. V was clipped by 6 bases and J by 8 bases; unmatched bases: 12. Germline V gives CDR1 SGHRS, CDR2 YFSETQ. The CDR3 reads CASTLTSGAGDEQFF. CDR3 bases: TGCGCCAGCACCCTGACTAGCGGAGCTGGGGATGAGCAGTTCTTC.

The chain links TRBV10-3 to TRBJ1-1; D may be TRBD1 (6 bases). The CDR3 has 13 residues. Trimming removed 3 bases at V and 4 bases at J, with 9 bases between. The germline V gene encodes CDR1 ENHRY and CDR2 SYGVKD. The chain's CDR3 is CAISDYRATEAFF. CDR3 coding DNA: TGTGCCATCAGTGATTACAGGGCCACTGAAGCTTTCTTT.

This chain connects TRBV27 to TRBJ2-1; 13 nucleotides agree with TRBD2. Per the germline V gene, CDR1 is MNHEY and CDR2 is SMNVEV (reference sequence). The CDR3 is 17 residues long. The J segment lost 15 bases and the V segment lost 4 bases, leaving 18 bases of the junction unmatched. CDR3: CASSWEGGTSGTHRMFF. The CDR3 nucleotides read TGTGCCAGCAGTTGGGAGGGAGGGACTAGCGGGACCCACCGGATGTTCTTC.

V gene TRBV9 combines with J gene TRBJ2-7; unclear D gene. There are 13 residues in the CDR3. Trimming removed 0 bases at V and 3 bases at J, with 7 bases between. CDR1 SGDLS and CDR2 YYNGEE come from the germline V gene. The CDR3 coding sequence is TGTGCCAGCAGCGTAGCAGTAGGCTACGAGCAGTACTTC. It translates to CASSVAVGYEQYF.